This is a list of T cell receptor beta chains from one sample in a study of T cells after yellow fever vaccination. TCRdb processed the 5' RACE reads anew with MiXCR; each CDR3 protein has one entry. The sample has 350,000 to 550,000 distinct CDR3 sequences, around 20% seen once. The material was PBMCs, obtained before the yellow fever booster vaccination. These receptors were collected from a man aged 18 to 29 who received the YFV17D yellow fever vaccine. The CDR3 runs from the conserved cysteine through the conserved F or W. The D gene is left open where the match is weak. Only part of the rows carry a size: once, few, many, or a class if the clone is expanded.

d_call	cdr3_length	v_call	clone_size	j_call	cdr3_aa	cdr3_nt
TRBD1	15	TRBV4-3	-	TRBJ1-6	CASSSQGDTNSPLHF	TGCGCCAGCAGCTCCCAGGGGGACACTAATTCACCCCTCCACTTT
-	14	TRBV5-1	-	TRBJ2-2	CASSLGLVTGELFF	TGCGCCAGCAGCTTGGGATTAGTTACCGGGGAGCTGTTTTTT
-	16	TRBV6-6	few	TRBJ1-2	CASSYTRLGRNYGYTF	TGTGCCAGCAGTTACACCAGGCTGGGACGGAACTATGGCTACACCTTC
-	15	TRBV6-5	few	TRBJ2-3	CASSLWASGTDTQYF	TGTGCCAGCAGTCTTTGGGCTAGCGGCACAGATACGCAGTATTTT
-	15	TRBV4-3	once	TRBJ1-1	CASSQEWRGGTEAFF	TGCGCCAGCAGCCAAGAGTGGAGGGGTGGAACTGAAGCTTTCTTT
TRBD2	14	TRBV12-3/TRBV12-4	few	TRBJ2-7	CASSPSSGGAAQYF	TGTGCCAGCAGTCCCTCTAGCGGGGGGGCGGCGCAGTACTTC
-	13	TRBV28	few	TRBJ1-5	CASTPPYNQPQHF	TGTGCCAGTACCCCTCCGTACAATCAGCCCCAGCATTTT
TRBD2	14	TRBV20-1	-	TRBJ2-4	CSAAGVGAKNIQYF	TGCAGTGCTGCGGGGGTTGGAGCCAAAAACATTCAGTACTTC
-	14	TRBV6-5	few	TRBJ1-1	CASSYRSLNTEAFF	TGTGCCAGCAGTTACCGTTCTCTGAACACTGAAGCTTTCTTT
-	14	TRBV11-2	-	TRBJ2-1	CASSLVVAGERQFF	TGTGCCAGCAGCTTAGTAGTGGCAGGGGAAAGGCAGTTCTTC
TRBD2	17	TRBV29-1	-	TRBJ2-3	CSAQGSASGGYTDTQYF	TGCAGCGCCCAAGGATCGGCAAGCGGGGGTTACACAGATACGCAGTATTTT
TRBD1	18	TRBV7-3	-	TRBJ2-1	CASSLRAPTGDAINEQFF	TGTGCCAGCAGCTTGAGGGCCCCGACAGGGGACGCTATAAATGAGCAGTTCTTC
TRBD1	15	TRBV7-9	few	TRBJ1-2	CASSLTTGETYGYTF	TGTGCCAGCAGCTTAACGACAGGGGAAACCTATGGCTACACCTTC
TRBD1	15	TRBV4-1	few	TRBJ2-7	CASSQEGTGTNEQYF	TGCGCCAGCAGCCAAGAGGGGACAGGGACGAACGAGCAGTACTTC
TRBD1	16	TRBV6-5	few	TRBJ2-5	CASRGLRDRVRETQYF	TGTGCCAGCAGAGGACTTAGGGACAGGGTGCGGGAGACCCAGTACTTC
-	14	TRBV25-1	few	TRBJ2-5	CASSEWGREETQYF	TGTGCCAGCAGTGAATGGGGCAGGGAAGAGACCCAGTACTTC
-	13	TRBV24-1	-	TRBJ1-5	CATSPGAYQPQHF	TGTGCCACCAGCCCCGGGGCCTATCAGCCCCAGCATTTT
-	14	TRBV28	few	TRBJ1-6	CASSPAGAHSPLHF	TGTGCCAGCAGTCCCGCAGGGGCCCATTCACCCCTCCACTTT
-	13	TRBV6-2/TRBV6-3	many	TRBJ1-5	CASSSWSNQPQHF	TGTGCCAGCAGTTCCTGGAGCAATCAGCCCCAGCATTTT
-	17	TRBV4-2	-	TRBJ2-6	CASSQEGVYSGANVLTF	TGTGCCAGCAGCCAAGAGGGTGTCTACTCTGGGGCCAACGTCCTGACTTTC
-	13	TRBV7-3	-	TRBJ2-7	CASSLGHPGEQYF	TGTGCCAGCAGCTTAGGGCATCCCGGCGAGCAGTACTTC
TRBD1	12	TRBV5-6	-	TRBJ2-4	CASSWGQNIQYF	TGTGCCAGCAGCTGGGGACAGAACATTCAGTACTTC
-	15	TRBV5-1	-	TRBJ2-6	CASNLAESGAIVLTF	TGCGCCAGCAACCTGGCAGAATCTGGGGCCATCGTCCTGACTTTC
-	13	TRBV4-1	-	TRBJ1-2	CASSQDQGYGYTF	TGCGCCAGCAGCCAAGATCAAGGCTATGGCTACACCTTC
-	12	TRBV20-1	few	TRBJ2-2	CSARNRGGELFF	TGCAGTGCTAGAAACCGGGGCGGGGAGCTGTTTTTT
-	13	TRBV7-9	many	TRBJ2-3	CASSLGRTDTQYF	TGTGCCAGCAGCTTAGGAAGGACAGATACGCAGTATTTT
-	14	TRBV5-1	few	TRBJ1-2	CASSVTPENYGYTF	TGCGCCAGCAGCGTGACCCCAGAAAACTATGGCTACACCTTC
TRBD1	14	TRBV7-9	many	TRBJ2-3	CASSLDRTSDTQYF	TGTGCCAGCAGCCTGGACAGGACGTCAGATACGCAGTATTTT
-	16	TRBV6-5	few	TRBJ1-1	CASSYKTGGVLTEAFF	TGTGCCAGCAGTTACAAGACAGGCGGGGTTCTCACTGAAGCTTTCTTT
TRBD2	14	TRBV25-1	-	TRBJ2-1	CASSGLAGASEQFF	TGTGCCAGCAGTGGACTAGCGGGGGCGAGCGAGCAGTTCTTC
TRBD1	17	TRBV4-2	few	TRBJ1-1	CASTPTGTGAGDTEAFF	TGTGCCAGCACCCCAACCGGGACAGGGGCGGGGGACACTGAAGCTTTCTTT
-	13	TRBV2	many	TRBJ2-2	CASSEGHTGELFF	TGTGCCAGCAGTGAAGGACACACCGGGGAGCTGTTTTTT
TRBD1	18	TRBV15	few	TRBJ2-3	CATSRDLGGTGNADTQYF	TGTGCCACCAGCAGAGATTTGGGCGGGACAGGGAATGCAGATACGCAGTATTTT
-	16	TRBV12-3/TRBV12-4	-	TRBJ1-2	CASSGVGLSLIYGYTF	TGTGCCAGCAGTGGGGTAGGGCTCAGCCTTATCTATGGCTACACCTTC
-	12	TRBV4-3	-	TRBJ1-1	CASSRLGTEAFF	TGCGCCAGCAGCCGCCTCGGGACTGAAGCTTTCTTT
TRBD2	15	TRBV5-1	-	TRBJ2-1	CASSLGGGGDAEQFF	TGCGCCAGCAGCTTGGGTGGCGGGGGGGATGCTGAGCAGTTCTTC
TRBD1	13	TRBV29-1	few	TRBJ1-2	CSAQGQGARGYTF	TGCAGCGCCCAGGGGCAGGGGGCAAGAGGCTACACCTTC
-	15	TRBV18	few	TRBJ2-2	CASSPGTFNTGELFF	TGTGCCAGCTCACCGGGGACGTTTAACACCGGGGAGCTGTTTTTT
-	12	TRBV3-1	-	TRBJ1-2	CASSQGAAGYTF	TGTGCCAGCAGCCAAGGAGCTGCTGGCTACACCTTC
TRBD1	12	TRBV29-1	few	TRBJ1-2	CSATGMDYGYTF	TGCAGCGCGACAGGGATGGACTATGGCTACACCTTC
-	14	TRBV7-2	-	TRBJ2-5	CASSPRVAQETQYF	TGTGCCAGCAGCCCCCGGGTAGCTCAAGAGACCCAGTACTTC
TRBD1	16	TRBV15	once	TRBJ1-5	CATSRATGAGDQPQHF	TGTGCCACCAGCAGAGCCACAGGGGCTGGGGATCAGCCCCAGCATTTT
TRBD1	13	TRBV29-1	-	TRBJ2-5	CSARTGDGETQYF	TGCAGCGCCCGGACAGGGGATGGAGAGACCCAGTACTTC
-	14	TRBV20-1	few	TRBJ2-1	CSARIDAGVDEQFF	TGCAGTGCTCGCATCGACGCAGGGGTGGATGAGCAGTTCTTC
TRBD1	13	TRBV20-1	many	TRBJ1-5	CSARTGGDQPQHF	TGCAGTGCTAGGACAGGGGGAGATCAGCCCCAGCATTTT
-	14	TRBV7-8	few	TRBJ2-1	CASRAVGVYNEQFF	TGTGCCAGCAGAGCGGTTGGGGTCTACAATGAGCAGTTCTTC
-	14	TRBV12-3/TRBV12-4	-	TRBJ2-5	CASSLEGPWETQYF	TGTGCCAGCAGTTTAGAGGGCCCTTGGGAGACCCAGTACTTC
-	14	TRBV12-3/TRBV12-4	many	TRBJ2-7	CASSFGRTTYEQYF	TGTGCCAGCAGTTTCGGGCGGACCACCTACGAGCAGTACTTC
-	12	TRBV19	-	TRBJ2-1	CASSIGIDEQFF	TGTGCCAGTAGTATTGGTATAGATGAGCAGTTCTTC
-	14	TRBV5-1	-	TRBJ2-1	CASSLEISGSEQFF	TGCGCCAGCAGCTTGGAAATTTCCGGAAGTGAGCAGTTCTTC
-	14	TRBV12-3/TRBV12-4	-	TRBJ2-5	CASRHQGAQETQYF	TGTGCCAGCAGGCACCAGGGAGCTCAAGAGACCCAGTACTTC
-	17	TRBV11-2	-	TRBJ1-2	CASSLGPGGIPNYGYTF	TGTGCCAGCAGCTTAGGGCCCGGGGGTATTCCTAACTATGGCTACACCTTC
TRBD1	16	TRBV15	-	TRBJ2-3	CATRGLWDRGADTQYF	TGTGCCACCAGGGGGCTATGGGACAGGGGGGCAGATACGCAGTATTTT
TRBD2	17	TRBV27	few	TRBJ2-1	CASSPEAGGPSYNEQFF	TGTGCCAGCAGTCCTGAGGCGGGGGGGCCTTCCTACAATGAGCAGTTCTTC
-	16	TRBV20-1	-	TRBJ2-6	CSAGRTVSSGANVLTF	TGCAGTGCTGGAAGGACAGTCAGCTCTGGGGCCAACGTCCTGACTTTC
TRBD2	15	TRBV7-9	few	TRBJ2-3	CASSLRGGVTDTQYF	TGTGCCAGCAGCTTACGGGGGGGTGTCACAGATACGCAGTATTTT
-	12	TRBV29-1	-	TRBJ2-1	CSVEGVSNEQFF	TGCAGCGTTGAAGGGGTCAGCAATGAGCAGTTCTTC
TRBD1	14	TRBV9	few	TRBJ1-1	CASSVLTGTEVGFF	TGTGCCAGCAGCGTATTGACCGGGACAGAAGTGGGTTTCTTT
TRBD2	15	TRBV20-1	few	TRBJ2-1	CSARMPGLAVNEQFF	TGCAGTGCGAGAATGCCGGGACTAGCGGTTAATGAGCAGTTCTTC